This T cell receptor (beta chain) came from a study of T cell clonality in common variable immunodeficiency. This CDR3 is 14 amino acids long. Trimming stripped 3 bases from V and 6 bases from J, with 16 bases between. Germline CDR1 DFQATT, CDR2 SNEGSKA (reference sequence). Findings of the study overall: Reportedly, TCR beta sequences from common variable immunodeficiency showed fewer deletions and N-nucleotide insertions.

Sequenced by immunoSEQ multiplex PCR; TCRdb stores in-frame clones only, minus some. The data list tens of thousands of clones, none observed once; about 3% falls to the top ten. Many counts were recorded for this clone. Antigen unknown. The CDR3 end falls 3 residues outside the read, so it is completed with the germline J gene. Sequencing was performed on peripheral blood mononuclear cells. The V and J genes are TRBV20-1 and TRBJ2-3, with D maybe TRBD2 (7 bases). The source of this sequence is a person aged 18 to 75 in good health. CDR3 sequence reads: CSARGGGAWDTQYF. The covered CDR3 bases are TGCAGTGCTAGGGGTGGGGGGGCTTGGGATACG.